The clone carrying this T cell receptor beta chain showed up just once. Its matching antigen is unknown. The entry originates in a study of cytomegalovirus exposure and HLA in healthy donors. Overall study findings and caveats: Relative to equally common others, HLA-associated TCR beta chains showed greater clonal expansion in a later analysis. TCR beta sequences numbering around 15,000 were associated with HLA alleles at 0.05 false discovery rate in a later analysis. In vitro work confirmed that three CMV-associated chains recognize CMV antigens.

PCR employed 60 Vbeta and 13 Jbeta primers. The protocol was immunoSEQ multiplex PCR, while the TCRdb copy is restricted to in-frame clones and leaves out a portion. The sample yields 150,000 to 200,000 clones, 60% to 80% seen once. The CDR3 loop spans 12 amino acids. Unmatched junction bases numbered 3, after V lost 5 bases and J lost 4 bases. From germline, CDR1 is SQVTM and CDR2 ANQGSEA. The sequence was collected from a man in his fifties or sixties in good health and CMV-seropositive. The J gene is TRBJ2-3, the V gene TRBV29-1; 7 nucleotides match TRBD1. The sample taken for sequencing was PBMCs. Written as DNA, the CDR3 is TGCAGCGTTTGGCAGGGGGCAGATACGCAGTATTTT. Translating gives CSVWQGADTQYF.